These 29 T cell receptor beta chains originate from one sample sequenced in a study of naive and memory T cell subsets. The library had UMIs added by 3' ligation of an oligonucleotide to TCR cDNA. Amplification of ligated cDNA took four PCR rounds with SP2 and nested alpha and beta constant primers. MiXCR, applied by TCRdb to the 5' RACE reads, yields one record per CDR3 protein. The table lists roughly 48,000 distinct CDR3 sequences, roughly 4.7% of them singletons. Source of these receptors: a female donor in good health.

This clonotype has at least ten counts. The CDR3 sequence: CATSEEVRDRETEAFF. The CDR3 nucleotides are TGTGCCACCAGTGAAGAAGTTAGGGACAGGGAAACTGAAGCTTTCTTT. V is TRBV24-1 and J is TRBJ1-1, with 9 bases identical to TRBD1. The CDR3 is 16 residues long. The germline gives CDR1 KGHDR, CDR2 SFDVKD. V lost 4 bases and J lost 5; bases outside the gene matches: 10.

For this clonotype: A much larger clone lies a single base off, so this may be a read error. The chain recombines TRBV28 with TRBJ1-2, with D maybe TRBD1 (5 bases). Germline CDR1 is MDHEN and CDR2 is SYDVKM. The V end lost 3 bases, the J end lost 12 bases, and 20 bases lay between the germline ends. This CDR3 region has 14 residues. The CDR3 loop reads CASSLLTEQEGDTF. DNA of the CDR3: TGTGCCAGCAGTTTGCTGACAGAACAAGAGGGCGACACCTTC.

This clonotype occurred many times. The chain uses TRBV6-1 and TRBJ2-3, with TRBD2 matching 10 bases. V trimming: 3 bases; J trimming: 3 bases; junction bases outside the gene matches: 3. The CDR3 loop spans 15 amino acids. Germline loops: CDR1 MNHNS, CDR2 SASEGT. The CDR3 loop reads CASSEMGLATDTQYF. As DNA, the CDR3 is TGTGCCAGCAGTGAGATGGGACTAGCGACAGATACGCAGTATTTT.

This clonotype was counted at least ten times. The V gene is TRBV28, the J gene TRBJ2-5; 12 bases are a match to TRBD2. This CDR3 spans 16 amino acids. CDR1 and CDR2 from the germline V gene are MDHEN and SYDVKM. The junction had 11 bases not matched to a gene; V was cut back by 5 bases and J by 7 bases. The CDR3 region is CASSLEVGGLAGTQYF. The CDR3 nucleotides are TGTGCCAGCAGTCTAGAAGTGGGGGGACTAGCGGGGACCCAGTACTTC.

This clonotype was counted between two and nine times. The chain links TRBV5-6 to TRBJ2-1; D possibly matches TRBD1 or TRBD2 (7 bases each). Between the trimmed V and J ends, which lost 5 bases and 9 bases, there was a span of 18 bases. Germline V gives CDR1 SGHDT, CDR2 YYEEEE. The CDR3 is 14 amino acids. The CDR3 DNA reads as TGTGCCAGCAGTCCAGGGGGGGGTATAGGTGAGCAGTTCTTC. It encodes CASSPGGGIGEQFF. The variable domain in full, with the rest retrieved from reference TRBV5-6 and TRBJ2-1, is DAGVTQSPTHLIKTRGQQVTLRCSPKSGHDTVSWYQQALGQGPQFIFQYYEEEERQRGNFPDRFSGHQFPNYSSELNVNALLLGDSALYLCASSPGGGIGEQFFGPGTRLTVL.

This clonotype was picked up many times. The gene calls are TRBV28 and TRBJ2-5; perhaps TRBD1 as D (6 bases). Germline-derived CDR1 and CDR2 are MDHEN and SYDVKM. V dropped 5 bases and J dropped 3 bases, with 16 bases sitting between them. The CDR3 spans 15 residues. The CDR3 coding sequence is TGTGCCAGCAGTCTTTCCGGACAGAGAAAAGAGACCCAGTACTTC. Its translation: CASSLSGQRKETQYF.

This clonotype was seen at least ten times. This sequence joins TRBV24-1 and TRBJ2-3; the D call may be TRBD1 or TRBD2 (5 bases each). The V gene lost 2 bases and the J gene lost 2 bases, with 19 bases spanning the gap. The length of the CDR3 is 18 residues. Germline CDR1 and CDR2: KGHDR and SFDVKD. CDR3 coding DNA: TGTGCCACCAGTGATTCGGCAGGGACGAATTATAACACAGATACGCAGTATTTT. The encoded protein is CATSDSAGTNYNTDTQYF.

This clonotype was picked up many times. V is TRBV5-5 and J is TRBJ1-5; no clear D gene. V was cut by 3 bases and J by 0 bases, with 7 bases left in between. This CDR3 contains 14 residues. Per the germline V gene, CDR1 is SGHKS and CDR2 is YYEKEE (reference sequence). The CDR3 here is CASSYSISNQPQHF. The DNA of the CDR3 is TGTGCCAGCAGCTACAGCATTAGCAATCAGCCCCAGCATTTT.

This clonotype was detected ten times or more. The chain uses TRBV18 and TRBJ2-3, with TRBD2 matching 10 bases. The CDR3 loop spans 21 amino acids. Germline CDR1 KGHSH, CDR2 LQKENI. V shed 2 bases and J 0 bases; nucleotides not matched to a gene: 17. The CDR3 DNA sequence: TGTGCCAGCTCACCAAGGAAGGGAGACAGCGGGAGGGCCCCTAGCACAGATACGCAGTATTTT. Amino acid sequence: CASSPRKGDSGRAPSTDTQYF.

This clonotype was seen ten or more times. The V gene is TRBV12-3 or TRBV12-4, the J gene TRBJ2-3; the D is unclear. The V end was cut by 3 bases, the J end by 0 bases, with 16 bases between. This CDR3 has 17 amino acids. CDR3 bases: TGTGCCAGCAGTTTTGGCACCTGGTTCGCTAGCACAGATACGCAGTATTTT. Its protein is CASSFGTWFASTDTQYF.

This clonotype has a count of ten or more. V gene TRBV20-1 combines with J gene TRBJ2-2; the match to TRBD2 covers 16 bases. CDR1 is DFQATT and CDR2 is SNEGSKA in the germline V gene (reference sequence). CDR3 length equals 16 residues. V trimming: 6 bases; J trimming: 7 bases; junction bases outside the gene matches: 8. This CDR3 reads CSARGLAGGPSGELFF. The CDR3, as DNA: TGCAGTGCCCGGGGACTAGCGGGAGGGCCTAGCGGGGAGCTGTTTTTT.

This clonotype was seen many times. The rearrangement links TRBV5-6 to TRBJ2-7; 7 positions agree with TRBD1. V lost 0 bases to trimming and J lost 0 bases; unmatched junction nucleotides: 0. Germline CDR1 is SGHDT and CDR2 is YYEEEE. The CDR3 is 14 residues long. The CDR3 sequence: CASSLGDSSYEQYF. CDR3 bases: TGTGCCAGCAGCTTGGGGGACAGCTCCTACGAGCAGTACTTC.

The V and J genes are TRBV5-1 and TRBJ2-4; 8 bases are a match to TRBD2. The V gene's germline CDR1 is SGHRS and CDR2 YFSETQ. The CDR3 spans 14 residues. With 8 bases clipped from V and 8 bases from J, the junction kept 12 bases outside the gene matches. The CDR3 bases are TGCGCCAGTCGGAGCGGGAGTGAGTGGGACATTCAGTACTTC. Its translation: CASRSGSEWDIQYF. Based on the CDR3 plus reference TRBV5-1 and TRBJ2-4, the full variable domain is KAGVTQTPRYLIKTRGQQVTLSCSPISGHRSVSWYQQTPGQGLQFLFEYFSETQRNKGNFPGRFSGRQFSNSRSEMNVSTLELGDSALYLCASRSGSEWDIQYFGAGTRLSVL.

This clonotype was seen many times. The V call is TRBV20-1, the J call TRBJ2-3; 12 positions match TRBD2. Germline V gene data show CDR1 as DFQATT and CDR2 as SNEGSKA (reference sequence). The CDR3 extends over 14 amino acids. J gave up 2 bases and V 6 bases, and 3 bases lay outside the gene matches. The CDR3 nucleotides read TGCAGTGCGCGACTAGCGGGAGTCACAGATACGCAGTATTTT. It codes for CSARLAGVTDTQYF.

This clonotype was found many times. The V gene is TRBV5-6, the J gene TRBJ2-7; the match to TRBD2 covers 8 bases. Germline V gene sequence: CDR1 SGHDT, CDR2 YYEEEE. The CDR3 extends over 16 amino acids. Trimming removed 0 bases from V and 5 bases from J; junction bases left unmatched: 10. CDR3 amino acids: CASSLAPTGGRNEQYF. For the CDR3, the DNA is TGTGCCAGCAGCTTGGCCCCCACGGGAGGGAGGAACGAGCAGTACTTC.

This clonotype was seen a few times. The chain joins TRBV3-1 to TRBJ2-1; 7 positions match TRBD2. After removal of 1 base from V and 6 bases from J, the junction contained 12 bases not matched to a gene. CDR1 and CDR2 (germline): LGHDT, YNNKEL (reference sequence). CDR3 size: 17 residues. The CDR3 here is CASSQGRGGSFPNEQFF. The CDR3 coding sequence is TGTGCCAGCAGCCAAGGGCGGGGCGGGAGTTTCCCCAATGAGCAGTTCTTC.

This clonotype was picked up many times. The rearrangement joins TRBV7-2 to TRBJ1-5, with 8 bases that match TRBD1. The CDR3 sequence is 14 residues long. Losses at the gene ends were 7 bases for V and 5 bases for J; bases not matched to a gene: 7. The germline CDR1 and CDR2 sequences are SGHTA and FQGNSA. CDR3 nucleotides: TGTGCCAGCACTAAAGACAGGGGCTATCAGCCCCAGCATTTT. It specifies CASTKDRGYQPQHF.

This clonotype was observed at least ten times. The J gene is TRBJ2-1, the V gene TRBV19; tentatively, D is TRBD1 or TRBD2 (5 bases each). The CDR3 has 14 amino acids. With 3 bases removed from V and 7 bases from J, the gap between germline ends came to 13 bases. Germline values: CDR1 LNHDA, CDR2 SQIVND (reference sequence). The CDR3 here is CASSILGPRNEQFF. The CDR3 DNA reads as TGTGCCAGTAGTATTTTGGGACCACGAAATGAGCAGTTCTTC.

This clonotype was seen many times. The chain joins TRBV29-1 to TRBJ1-5; the match to TRBD1 covers 10 bases. The V gene end was trimmed by 4 bases and the J gene end by 7 bases; junction bases not matched to a gene: 4. From germline, CDR1 is SQVTM and CDR2 ANQGSEA. The length of the CDR3 is 13 residues. The CDR3 sequence: CSVGTGGGQPQHF. CDR3 DNA: TGCAGCGTTGGGACAGGGGGAGGGCAGCCCCAGCATTTT.

This clonotype was picked up many times. The chain recombines TRBV6-5 with TRBJ2-3, with 10 bases fitting TRBD2. The ends lost 4 bases at V and 3 bases at J; junction bases unmatched: 13. The CDR3 is made up of 18 amino acids. Germline assignment: CDR1 MNHEY and CDR2 SVGAGI. The CDR3 bases are TGTGCCAGCAGTTTCTTACCGAGCGGGAGGGCTCAAACAGATACGCAGTATTTT. This codes for CASSFLPSGRAQTDTQYF.

There are many counts of this clonotype. The V and J genes are TRBV7-2 and TRBJ1-1; D gene uncertain. V lost 2 bases and J 4 bases, leaving 8 bases between the germline ends. From germline, CDR1 is SGHTA and CDR2 FQGNSA. This CDR3 spans 13 amino acids. The CDR3 region is CASSLSRTTEAFF. The CDR3 bases are TGTGCCAGCAGCTTAAGTCGCACCACTGAAGCTTTCTTT.

This clonotype was picked up many times. The chain joins TRBV18 to TRBJ2-2; either TRBD1 or TRBD2 may supply D (5 bases each). Germline V lookup: CDR1 KGHSH, CDR2 LQKENI. The CDR3 has 16 amino acids. V lost 0 bases to trimming and J lost 2 bases, with 10 bases between them. CDR3 loop: CASSPPSGHNTGELFF. The CDR3 DNA is TGTGCCAGCTCACCACCAAGCGGACACAACACCGGGGAGCTGTTTTTT.

This clonotype was counted at least ten times. The chain links TRBV5-1 to TRBJ2-4, with 9 bases matching TRBD2. The germline V gene encodes CDR1 SGHRS and CDR2 YFSETQ. V lost 4 bases and J lost 0; bases outside the gene matches: 8. The CDR3 contains 17 residues. CDR3 DNA: TGCGCCAGCAGCGGTGGGGGACTAGCTGCAGCCAAAAACATTCAGTACTTC. Its translation is CASSGGGLAAAKNIQYF.

This sequence joins TRBV4-1 and TRBJ1-5; D uncertain. This CDR3 spans 14 amino acids. Germline V gene lookup returns CDR1 MGHRA and CDR2 YSYEKL. Trimming took off 3 bases at V and 11 bases at J, with 17 bases between the two ends. This CDR3 reads CASSQGVLARSQHF. In DNA, the CDR3 is TGCGCCAGCAGCCAGGGTGTATTGGCCCGGTCCCAGCATTTT.

At least ten counts were recorded for this clonotype. This chain uses TRBV27 with TRBJ2-5; 8 nucleotides match TRBD2. CDR1 is MNHEY, CDR2 SMNVEV, per germline (reference sequence). The CDR3 has 16 residues. V was pared by 2 bases and J by 2 bases, with 7 bases of the junction left unmatched. This CDR3 is CASSLRSSGFQETQYF. CDR3 DNA sequence: TGTGCCAGCAGTTTACGATCTAGCGGGTTTCAAGAGACCCAGTACTTC.

This clonotype was seen a handful of times. This chain connects TRBV5-4 to TRBJ2-3, with D unclear. CDR1 SGHNT and CDR2 YYREEE come from the germline V gene (reference sequence). The length of the CDR3 is 13 residues. V shed 5 bases and J shed 5 bases, with 12 bases lying between them. The CDR3 coding sequence is TGTGCCAGCAGGGCGCCATCCGGAGATACGCAGTATTTT. Its protein is CASRAPSGDTQYF.

There are many counts of this clonotype. V and J are TRBV2 and TRBJ1-1; possibly TRBD1 for D (5 bases). The V end was cut by 6 bases, the J end by 2 bases, with 16 bases between. Germline lookup yields CDR1 SNHLY and CDR2 FYNNEI. The CDR3 has 15 residues. The CDR3 region is CASSLSEGLNTEAFF. The CDR3 DNA sequence: TGTGCCAGCAGCCTAAGTGAGGGACTAAACACTGAAGCTTTCTTT.

This clonotype was found many times. The chain joins TRBV12-3 or TRBV12-4 to TRBJ1-5; TRBD1 aligns across 8 bases. There are 12 residues in the CDR3. V was pared by 10 bases and J by 6 bases, with 5 bases of the junction left unmatched. As DNA, the CDR3 is TGTGCCACTAAGACAGGGGTTCAGCCCCAGCATTTT. It is translated as CATKTGVQPQHF.

This clonotype was picked up many times. This rearrangement joins TRBV6-2 or TRBV6-3 to TRBJ2-2, with 7 bases matching TRBD1. Germline CDR1 is MNHEY and CDR2 is SVGEGT. The CDR3 sequence is 15 residues long. V lost 6 bases to trimming and J lost 0 bases; unmatched junction nucleotides: 4. The CDR3 spells CASRRTGSNTGELFF. Written as DNA, the CDR3 is TGTGCCAGCAGGCGGACAGGATCGAACACCGGGGAGCTGTTTTTT.